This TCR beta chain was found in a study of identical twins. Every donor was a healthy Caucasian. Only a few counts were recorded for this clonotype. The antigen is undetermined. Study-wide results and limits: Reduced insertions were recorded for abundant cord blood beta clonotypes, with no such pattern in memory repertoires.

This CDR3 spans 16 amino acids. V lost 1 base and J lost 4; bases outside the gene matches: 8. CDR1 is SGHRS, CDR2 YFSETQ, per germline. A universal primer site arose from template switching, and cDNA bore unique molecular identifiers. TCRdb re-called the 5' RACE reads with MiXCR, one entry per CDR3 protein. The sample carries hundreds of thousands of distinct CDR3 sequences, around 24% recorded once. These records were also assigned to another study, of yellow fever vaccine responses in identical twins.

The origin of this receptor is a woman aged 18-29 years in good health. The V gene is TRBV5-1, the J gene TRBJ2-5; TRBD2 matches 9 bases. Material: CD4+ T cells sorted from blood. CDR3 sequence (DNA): TGCGCCAGCAGCTTGAATAGCGGGAGCGGTCCAGAGACCCAGTACTTC. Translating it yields CASSLNSGSGPETQYF.